This TCR beta chain emerged from a study of blood T cell repertoires in COVID-19 (dated by TCRdb to 2019 to 2021). About the investigation overall: Samples from collaborators originated in the United States, Italy and Spain and spanned both the acute and convalescent phases of COVID-19. The prospective study material was composed of cDNA or gDNA derived from T cells, B-cell-depleted T cells, or PBMCs. Deeply sampled blood TCRbeta repertoires from subjects exposed to, actively infected with, or recovered from COVID-19 were included in the dataset. The repertoires were released in a freely available public database meant as a resource for research on the immune response to SARS-CoV-2. The samples were drawn from two sources: the first 160 participants of the ongoing ImmuneRACE study, and 1,000 to 1,500 subjects contributed by 6 global collaborators. A de-identified subject ID, COVID-19 status, age in years and sex were almost always included in the sample metadata. Where HLA class I and class II types were available, the types were taken from metadata supplied by the sample provider, not from assay-based typing. Overall study results and their limits: How much clinical and demographic metadata was included differed by source and by participant, and the metadata was provided uncurated.

The CDR3 numbers 13 residues from cysteine through phenylalanine. CDR3 DNA is the only sequence kept; it has 39 bases, read in frame from the first base. CDR1 and CDR2 were assigned from the germline V gene (reference sequence) as LNHDA and SQIVND. Trimming leaves V shorter by 10 bases and J shorter by 2 bases, with the junction holding 6 bases beyond the gene matches. Collaborating institutions collected whole blood in K2EDTA tubes following their own protocols. For TCRbeta analysis, collaborators shipped samples in one of three forms: frozen whole blood, isolated PBMCs, or DNA extracted from either of those sample types. Comment on this clone: Its antigen is unknown. No base qualities exist here, and no much larger clone lies one base off it.

TCRbeta CDR3 regions were amplified from genomic DNA by means of the immunoSEQ Assay, a bias-controlled multiplex PCR. Under the source paper's analysis protocol: Nucleated cell counts per sample were estimated from amplification of reference gene primers within the assay. To quantify the absolute abundance of each unique TCRbeta CDR3 rearrangement, sequence reads were collapsed and filtered. Productive Simpson clonality was computed per sample as the square root of Simpson's diversity index over productive rearrangements. TCRdb took over this immuneACCESS table, retaining in-frame rearrangements with V and J assigned. Such tables are incomplete; in checked studies, under half of the missing clones stem from an unresolved V gene, and the remainder is unexplained. V, J and clone size were drawn from that table, and D and trimming were deduced from the DNA. For this sample there are over 200,000 clones; approximately 84% appear just once. The top ten clones comprise approximately 8% of the sample.

Material for sequencing was peripheral blood. The receptor chain draws on TRBV19 and TRBJ2-3, with 7 bases matching TRBD1. The source of this sequence is a woman in her forties or fifties with active or convalescent COVID-19. This receptor has the CDR3 CATQDRFTDTQYF. The DNA sequence follows: TGTGCCACACAGGACAGGTTCACAGATACGCAGTATTTT.